Listed below are T cell receptor beta chains from one sample, sequenced in a study of CD8+ T cells in alopecia areata. Sequencing used immunoSEQ multiplex PCR; TCRdb keeps in-frame clones, though not all of them. This sample has around 190,000 clones, with about 56% found just once. The sequencing input was CD8+ T cells sorted from blood. The source is a human donor in good health. CDR3s include the opening cysteine and the closing phenylalanine or tryptophan. Each record gives: CDR3 DNA, CDR3 protein, D gene, clone size, J gene, V gene. The D gene is left open where the match is weak. Clone size is stated in some rows and not others, as once, few, many or a class when expanded.

DNA: TGCGCCAGCAGCCCTATCCGGGGAGATACGCAGTATTTT; CDR3: CASSPIRGDTQYF; D: -; size: once; J: TRBJ2-3; V: TRBV4-1
DNA: TGTGCCAGCAGCTTGGGGGGCGTCGCTGAAGCTTTCTTT; CDR3: CASSLGGVAEAFF; D: -; size: -; J: TRBJ1-1; V: TRBV5-6
DNA: TGTGCCAGCAGTGATCTAGCGGGGGGGATGGATACGCAGTATTTT; CDR3: CASSDLAGGMDTQYF; D: TRBD2; size: -; J: TRBJ2-3; V: TRBV25-1
DNA: TGTGCCTGGGACTCAACTAGCGGGGGGTCTGATACGCAGTATTTT; CDR3: CAWDSTSGGSDTQYF; D: TRBD2; size: -; J: TRBJ2-3; V: TRBV30
DNA: TGTGCCAGCAGTTTATCAGAGACAGGGCGCGAGCAGTACTTC; CDR3: CASSLSETGREQYF; D: TRBD1; size: -; J: TRBJ2-7; V: TRBV27
DNA: TGTGCCAGCAGTGACTGGGGGGCGAAGTACGAGCAGTACTTC; CDR3: CASSDWGAKYEQYF; D: -; size: -; J: TRBJ2-7; V: TRBV25-1
DNA: TGTGCCAGCAGTTACTCACAGGTGGCCACTGAAGCTTTCTTT; CDR3: CASSYSQVATEAFF; D: -; size: -; J: TRBJ1-1; V: TRBV6-5
DNA: TGTGCCAGCAGCTTCTCTTCCGGGAGGGAGCTGTTTTTT; CDR3: CASSFSSGRELFF; D: -; size: few; J: TRBJ2-2; V: TRBV5-6
DNA: TGTGCCAGCACAGGGGGCAACACTGAAGCTTTCTTT; CDR3: CASTGGNTEAFF; D: TRBD1; size: -; J: TRBJ1-1; V: TRBV7-9
DNA: TGTGCCAGTAGTCTAGAACCTAACACTGAAGCTTTCTTT; CDR3: CASSLEPNTEAFF; D: -; size: few; J: TRBJ1-1; V: TRBV19
DNA: TGCAGCGTTGGGCCCGAGGGGACTGAAGCTTTCTTT; CDR3: CSVGPEGTEAFF; D: -; size: -; J: TRBJ1-1; V: TRBV29-1
DNA: TGTGCCAGCAGGGGACAGGGGAACACCATATATTTT; CDR3: CASRGQGNTIYF; D: TRBD1; size: few; J: TRBJ1-3; V: TRBV2
DNA: TGTGCCAGCAGTTCTAGTCAGCTACTCGAAGCTTTCTTT; CDR3: CASSSSQLLEAFF; D: -; size: -; J: TRBJ1-1; V: TRBV27
DNA: TGTGCCACGCAGTCGTACGGGGGAGCCGGCACAGATACGCAGTATTTT; CDR3: CATQSYGGAGTDTQYF; D: -; size: few; J: TRBJ2-3; V: TRBV6-6